The present T cell receptor (beta chain) was sequenced within a study of immune cell composition in non-small cell lung cancer. Sequencing was performed with immunoSEQ multiplex PCR; in TCRdb, only in-frame clones are kept and a portion is missing. Of about 4,900 clones in the sample, approximately 80% were seen once. The CDR3 is made up of 15 amino acids. The germline gives CDR1 KGHSH, CDR2 LQKENI. The germline V and J ends were trimmed by 2 bases and 1 base, with 9 bases remaining between them. The chain has TRBV18 and TRBJ1-5; D gene uncertain. This TCR was sampled from a human donor with non-small cell lung cancer. Sequences were obtained from lung tumor tissue. CDR3 in amino acids: CASSPSAASNQPQHF. The CDR3 DNA sequence: TGTGCCAGCTCACCATCGGCAGCGAGCAATCAGCCCCAGCATTTT.